Listed below are T cell receptor beta chains from one sample, sequenced in a study of tumor-infiltrating lymphocytes in localized non-small cell lung cancer. Assay: immunoSEQ multiplex PCR; the TCRdb copy retains only in-frame clones and omits some. The table includes over 9,000 clones, about 86% detected once. Sequencing was carried out using uninvolved lung tissue not adjacent to the tumor. All receptors derive from a human donor with non-small cell lung cancer. CDR3s include the opening cysteine and the closing phenylalanine or tryptophan.

J gene	V gene	CDR3 length	CDR3 protein
TRBJ2-2	TRBV14	15	CASSQDRAGTGELFF
TRBJ2-7	TRBV15	15	CATSREAGSSYEQYF
TRBJ1-1	TRBV30	14	CAWSVLWGNTEAFF
TRBJ2-7	TRBV4-1	16	CASSPTGTTNSYEQYF
TRBJ1-2	TRBV5-4	14	CASSLGLTNYGYTF
TRBJ1-1	TRBV5-6	15	CASSSHETLNTEAFF
TRBJ2-3	TRBV11-2	16	CASSSLRGSRTDTQYF
TRBJ2-7	TRBV18	14	CASSRTVNAYEQYF
TRBJ1-5	TRBV5-1	14	CASSSGQGQQPQHF
TRBJ2-2	TRBV4-1	15	CASSQAGLKAGELFF
TRBJ1-1	TRBV7-2	13	CASRLKGGQEAFF
TRBJ2-3	TRBV5-1	15	CASTLAGAYTDTQYF
TRBJ1-1	TRBV5-1	15	CASSLTTGGNTEAFF
TRBJ1-1	TRBV29-1	13	CSVDRGGNTEAFF
TRBJ1-5	TRBV7-2	14	CASSPGGGNQPQHF
TRBJ1-5	TRBV4-1	16	CASSHPQGSSNQPQHF
TRBJ1-3	TRBV19	17	CASSIGSLTGSGNTIYF
TRBJ1-3	TRBV5-4	16	CASSQATGIPGNTIYF
TRBJ1-1	TRBV11-2	13	CASSLISNTEAFF
TRBJ2-1	TRBV4-2	15	CASSQGQGTYNEQFF
TRBJ1-2	TRBV18	15	CASSPRTGEGSGYTF
TRBJ2-2	TRBV7-3	15	CASSPGPLTSRELFF
TRBJ1-2	TRBV27	14	CASSSDRGRHGYTF
TRBJ2-2	TRBV7-8	16	CASSPLRQGRAGELFF
TRBJ1-1	TRBV7-6	15	CASSLDGAVSTEAFF
TRBJ2-1	TRBV7-2	13	CASSSGPHNEQFF
TRBJ2-1	TRBV19	17	CASTRGLAGAPTDEQFF
TRBJ1-2	TRBV30	13	CAWNSGFLYGYTF
TRBJ1-6	TRBV6-5	15	CASSSGSGVISPLHF
TRBJ1-2	TRBV4-2	14	CASSQEQANYGYTF
TRBJ1-1	TRBV4-3	17	CASSQGAYETANTEAFF
TRBJ2-5	TRBV18	15	CASSPAFDPSGTQYF
TRBJ1-1	TRBV30	13	CAWNLGGGTEAFF
TRBJ1-4	TRBV5-6	15	CASSRQGGANEKLFF
TRBJ2-3	TRBV6-5	13	CASRVVNTDTQYF
TRBJ1-2	TRBV7-6	16	CASSPSYRDTTRGYTF
TRBJ2-5	TRBV18	15	CASSPGQPRGETQYF
TRBJ2-5	TRBV7-2	14	CASSHNGGLETQYF
TRBJ1-5	TRBV2	12	CASSVQVQPQHF
TRBJ2-3	TRBV10-2	17	CASSRQLAGGSADTQYF
TRBJ1-1	TRBV9	18	CASSVAGQGAPKNTEAFF
TRBJ2-3	TRBV6-4	14	CASSEREATDTQYF
TRBJ2-7	TRBV2	13	CASSGQVIYEQYF
TRBJ1-2	TRBV5-1	16	CASSPATTTDSTGYTF
TRBJ2-7	TRBV13	13	CASSLNRGHEQYF
TRBJ1-5	TRBV15	14	CATSRGGRYQPQHF
TRBJ2-5	TRBV5-1	16	CASSGYERGGFETQYF
TRBJ1-2	TRBV2	17	CASIRDVGQGTNYGYTF
TRBJ1-1	TRBV10-3	14	CAIRTISGNTEAFF
TRBJ2-6	TRBV4-1	19	CASSQQGAVMGSGANVLTF
TRBJ1-6	TRBV6-1	13	CASSEGSNSPLHF
TRBJ2-2	TRBV18	12	CASSPNTGELFF